This TCR beta chain originates from a study of blood T cell repertoires in COVID-19. Study overall: Donors in the United States, Italy and Spain gave samples during acute or convalescent COVID-19.

Here immunoSEQ multiplex PCR was the method, and the copy in TCRdb shows in-frame clones only, minus some. The sample gives about 98,000 clones, 70% to 90% of which show up once; approximately 4.5% is in the top ten. Germline CDR1 and CDR2: SEHNR and FQNEAQ (reference sequence). The CDR3 contains 15 residues. V shed 1 base and J shed 0 bases, with 7 bases lying between them. The gene calls are TRBV7-9 and TRBJ1-5; D unresolved. Material for sequencing was peripheral blood. The receptor was isolated from a man between 65 and 85 years old with acute or convalescent COVID-19. In DNA form, the CDR3 reads TGTGCCAGCAGCTTAGGAGGAAATAGCAATCAGCCCCAGCATTTT. Protein product: CASSLGGNSNQPQHF. The complete variable domain, with remaining parts taken from reference TRBV7-9 and TRBJ1-5, reads DTGVSQNPRHKITKRGQNVTFRCDPISEHNRLYWYRQTLGQGPEFLTYFQNEAQLEKSRLLSDRFSAERPKGSFSTLEIQRTEQGDSAMYLCASSLGGNSNQPQHFGDGTRLSIL.